The 9 T cell receptor beta chains presented below share a single source sample, sequenced in a study of T cell repertoires in cytomegalovirus infection. For these TCRs, the target antigens are not known. MiXCR was run by TCRdb on the reads, yielding one entry per CDR3 protein. The sample holds some 20,000 distinct CDR3 sequences, over 40% seen once. The specimen was CD8+ T cells from cultured PBMCs, collected from culture after CMV antigen stimulation. These receptors were taken from a human donor in good health (CMV status not recorded). Some clones in this sample may be carry-over from other donors' samples.

V usage is TRBV7-9 and J usage is TRBJ2-7; a possible D gene is TRBD1 (6 bases). The CDR3 covers 14 residues. CDR1 SEHNR and CDR2 FQNEAQ come from the germline V gene (reference sequence). Trimming took off 5 bases at V and 2 bases at J, with 13 bases between the two ends. The CDR3 reads CASSTSGVAYEQYF. The CDR3 DNA follows: TGTGCCAGCAGCACCTCAGGGGTCGCCTACGAGCAGTACTTC.

The J gene is TRBJ2-2, the V gene TRBV7-8; D not certain. The V end was cut by 5 bases, the J end by 6 bases, with 10 bases between. CDR1 and CDR2 from the germline V gene are SGHVS and FQNEAQ. This CDR3 is built from 13 residues. The CDR3 coding sequence is TGTGCCAGCAGCACCGAAGGTGCCGGGGAGCTGTTTTTT. Its translation: CASSTEGAGELFF.

The chain has TRBV2 and TRBJ1-1; the D is unclear. V shed 6 bases and J shed 1 base, with 9 bases lying between them. This CDR3 region has 13 residues. Germline V lookup: CDR1 SNHLY, CDR2 FYNNEI. The CDR3 loop is CASRKTPNTEAFF. In DNA form, the CDR3 reads TGTGCCAGCAGGAAGACACCGAACACTGAAGCTTTCTTT.

V is TRBV27 and J is TRBJ2-2; perhaps TRBD2 as D (6 bases). V was shortened by 5 bases and J by 7 bases, with 17 bases between the two germline ends. Germline V lookup: CDR1 MNHEY, CDR2 SMNVEV (reference sequence). The CDR3 runs 15 residues. Here the CDR3 reads CASSPGTGPNGELFF. As DNA, the CDR3 is TGTGCCAGCAGTCCCGGGACTGGACCCAACGGGGAGCTGTTTTTT.

This chain joins TRBV5-1 and TRBJ1-2; D call uncertain. Germline V gene sequence: CDR1 SGHRS, CDR2 YFSETQ. V lost 4 bases, J lost 4 bases, and 20 bases lay in between. CDR3 length equals 16 residues. The CDR3 loop reads CASSPDPAHQTYGYTF. The CDR3 DNA follows: TGCGCCAGCAGCCCGGATCCAGCTCACCAGACCTATGGCTACACCTTC.

This rearrangement joins TRBV7-2 to TRBJ2-3, with 8 nucleotides matching TRBD2. The CDR3 sequence is 18 residues long. V was clipped by 0 bases and J by 0 bases; unmatched bases: 8. The germline gives CDR1 SGHTA, CDR2 FQGNSA. Here the CDR3 reads CASSLALILAGSTDTQYF. CDR3 nucleotides: TGTGCCAGCAGCTTAGCTCTGATTCTAGCGGGTAGCACAGATACGCAGTATTTT.

The rearrangement joins TRBV20-1 to TRBJ1-5; D gene uncertain. Germline V CDR1 and CDR2: DFQATT, SNEGSKA (reference sequence). V lost 3 bases, J lost 7 bases, and 10 bases lay in between. This CDR3 comprises 12 residues. Here the CDR3 reads CSASPTGQPQHF. DNA of the CDR3: TGCAGTGCTAGCCCGACGGGCCAGCCCCAGCATTTT.

The chain joins TRBV9 to TRBJ2-1; perhaps TRBD2 as D (6 bases). The germline V and J ends were trimmed by 0 bases and 6 bases, with 13 bases remaining between them. CDR1 is SGDLS, CDR2 YYNGEE, per germline. CDR3 length: 15 residues. Here the CDR3 DNA reads TGTGCCAGCAGCGTAGGGGGGGTTTCCGCCAATGAGCAGTTCTTC. The encoded protein is CASSVGGVSANEQFF.

Only a few counts were recorded for this clonotype. This sequence joins TRBV4-1 and TRBJ1-1, with D maybe TRBD1 (5 bases). Trimming shortened V by 6 bases and J by 0 bases, and 14 bases separated the two germline ends. Germline CDR1 MGHRA, CDR2 YSYEKL. The CDR3 covers 15 residues. The CDR3 reads CASRPPDRLNTEAFF. CDR3 nucleotides: TGCGCCAGCAGACCCCCCGACAGATTGAACACTGAAGCTTTCTTT.